The 21 T cell receptor beta chains below were found in one sample sequenced in a study of blood T cells in healthy people across ages. Through a sample-barcoded 5' primer and a J-beta primer mix, a second PCR was run for roughly 6 to 11 cycles. TCRdb used MiXCR to reprocess the 5' RACE reads, holding one entry per CDR3 protein. The table lists some 1.4 million distinct CDR3 sequences, 42% of them singletons, with 7% to 9.5% in the top ten. The material sequenced was blood. All receptors come from a woman under 30 in good health.

This clonotype appeared a few times. The rearrangement uses TRBV6-2 or TRBV6-3 and TRBJ1-1; D not certain. CDR1 is MNHEY and CDR2 is SVGEGT in the germline V gene. The CDR3 extends over 11 amino acids. Deletions cut 11 bases from V and 3 bases from J, with 10 bases between. The CDR3 region is CAVWEDTEAFF. DNA of the CDR3: TGTGCCGTCTGGGAAGACACTGAAGCTTTCTTT.

This chain links TRBV12-3 or TRBV12-4 with TRBJ1-4; possibly TRBD1 for D (6 bases). The CDR3 is 15 residues long. With 6 bases removed from V and 8 bases from J, the gap between germline ends came to 19 bases. The CDR3 is CASSPRDILGEKLFF. In DNA, the CDR3 is TGTGCCAGCAGCCCACGGGACATATTGGGGGAAAAACTGTTTTTT.

This clonotype was seen a handful of times. The chain's CDR3 is CATSDSPGGARYNEQFF. CDR3 nucleotide sequence: TGTGCCACCAGTGATTCGCCCGGGGGGGCGCGCTACAATGAGCAGTTCTTC. The chain employs TRBV24-1 and TRBJ2-1; 8 nucleotides align to TRBD2. V was clipped by 2 bases and J by 3 bases; unmatched bases: 8. The CDR3 is 17 amino acids. Germline loops: CDR1 KGHDR, CDR2 SFDVKD.

The chain employs TRBV27 and TRBJ2-7, with 7 bases identical to TRBD1. This CDR3 contains 15 residues. Trimming removed 5 bases from V and 5 bases from J; junction bases left unmatched: 12. Germline CDR1 is MNHEY and CDR2 is SMNVEV (reference sequence). The chain's CDR3 is CASSDRRGLKDEQYF. The CDR3 coding sequence is TGTGCCAGCAGTGACCGAAGGGGGCTTAAGGACGAGCAGTACTTC.

This clonotype has just a few counts. V and J are TRBV29-1 and TRBJ2-3, with D uncertain. CDR3 length equals 13 residues. In germline, CDR1 is SQVTM, CDR2 ANQGSEA. V dropped 4 bases and J dropped 2 bases, with 10 bases sitting between them. The CDR3 bases are TGCAGCGTTGCTCCCGGGCCCACAGATACGCAGTATTTT. Translation: CSVAPGPTDTQYF.

The rearrangement uses TRBV11-2 and TRBJ2-5, with 12 bases lining up with TRBD2. The CDR3 length is 13 residues. Germline V gene sequence: CDR1 SGHAT, CDR2 FQNNGV. With 3 bases clipped from V and 7 bases from J, the junction kept 0 bases outside the gene matches. The CDR3 nucleotides read TGTGCCAGCAGCTTGACTAGCGGGGGGACCCAGTACTTC. Its translation is CASSLTSGGTQYF.

The J gene is TRBJ2-5, the V gene TRBV4-1; no definite D call. The CDR3 covers 15 residues. Trimming stripped 1 base from V and 1 base from J, with 10 bases between. Germline V gene data show CDR1 as MGHRA and CDR2 as YSYEKL. The CDR3 DNA sequence: TGCGCCAGCAGCCAAGGAAAAGTGTTCCAAGAGACCCAGTACTTC. Its protein product is CASSQGKVFQETQYF.

The chain joins TRBV4-1 to TRBJ2-5; TRBD2 matches 9 bases. The J call may be in error: the DNA end matches TRBJ2-7 better. There are 15 residues in the CDR3. Germline V gene sequence: CDR1 MGHRA, CDR2 YSYEKL. The CDR3 is CASSLSAGGPLEQYF. The CDR3 DNA reads TGCGCCAGCAGCCTCTCGGCGGGGGGGCCACTCGAGCAGTACTTC.

V is TRBV10-2 and J is TRBJ2-1, with 8 bases aligning to TRBD2. The CDR3 has 14 amino acids. V dropped 7 bases and J dropped 7; count of bases not matched to a gene: 9. Germline lookup yields CDR1 WSHSY and CDR2 SAAADI. The CDR3 protein is CASKEAGEENEQFF. The DNA for the CDR3 is TGCGCCAGCAAAGAAGCGGGAGAAGAGAATGAGCAGTTCTTC.

The chain combines TRBV12-3 or TRBV12-4 with TRBJ1-5; 7 nucleotides match TRBD1. This CDR3 is 13 amino acids long. V dropped 3 bases and J dropped 7; count of bases not matched to a gene: 3. CDR3 amino acids: CASSFQGGQPQHF. As DNA, the CDR3 is TGTGCCAGCAGTTTTCAGGGGGGACAGCCCCAGCATTTT.

For the CDR3, the DNA is TGCAGCGGCGGGCCGTCCGGTCAGGGGGTAGAGACTGAAGCTTTCTTT. This gives the protein CSGGPSGQGVETEAFF. The V and J genes are TRBV29-1 and TRBJ1-1, with 7 nucleotides matching TRBD1. The CDR3 is 16 residues long. Germline CDR1 SQVTM, CDR2 ANQGSEA. Unmatched junction bases numbered 19, after V lost 7 bases and J lost 5 bases.

The chain uses TRBV9 and TRBJ1-1; D is unresolved. Germline V lookup: CDR1 SGDLS, CDR2 YYNGEE. V was trimmed by 5 bases and J by 4 bases, leaving 18 bases between them. This CDR3 comprises 15 residues. The CDR3 loop reads CASSASQGASTEAFF. The CDR3 coding sequence is TGTGCCAGCAGTGCCAGTCAAGGAGCGAGCACTGAAGCTTTCTTT.

This clonotype was picked up a small number of times. The chain couples TRBV6-4 to TRBJ2-1; D not certain. The CDR3 is 13 amino acids. The V end lost 4 bases, the J end lost 8 bases, and 12 bases lay between the germline ends. The germline V gene has CDR1 MRHNA and CDR2 SNTAGT. CDR3 protein: CASSGTSTDEQFF. Written as DNA, the CDR3 is TGTGCCAGCAGTGGGACCAGTACGGATGAGCAGTTCTTC.

This clonotype was found a few times. The chain employs TRBV28 and TRBJ2-7; no reliable D call. The germline CDR1 and CDR2 sequences are MDHEN and SYDVKM. CDR3 length: 14 residues. The V end lost 5 bases, the J end lost 1 base, and 12 bases lay between the germline ends. The CDR3 region is CASSSSWVSYEQYF. The CDR3 region has the DNA TGTGCCAGCAGTAGCTCTTGGGTTTCCTACGAGCAGTACTTC. Complete variable domain (other parts from reference TRBV28 and TRBJ2-7): DVKVTQSSRYLVKRTGEKVFLECVQDMDHENMFWYRQDPGLGLRLIYFSYDVKMKEKGDIPEGYSVSREKKERFSLILESASTNQTSMYLCASSSSWVSYEQYFGPGTRLTVT.

The chain joins TRBV7-9 to TRBJ1-2; a possible D gene is TRBD1 (6 bases). Germline assignment: CDR1 SEHNR and CDR2 FQNEAQ (reference sequence). The CDR3 is 16 residues long. V lost 5 bases, J lost 4 bases, and 20 bases lay in between. CDR3 sequence reads: CASSPHSGVSGYGYTF. The CDR3 nucleotides are TGTGCCAGCAGCCCGCATTCAGGGGTGTCTGGCTATGGCTACACCTTC.

The chain couples TRBV9 to TRBJ2-1; TRBD2 matches 7 bases. TRBJ2-7 explains the end of the DNA better; the J call may be wrong. CDR1 SGDLS and CDR2 YYNGEE come from the germline V gene. This CDR3 has 15 residues. The CDR3 loop is CASSPQRGSYNEQYF. The CDR3 DNA reads as TGTGCCAGCAGCCCTCAGCGGGGCTCCTACAATGAGCAGTACTTC.

The rearrangement uses TRBV6-5 and TRBJ1-2, with 8 bases that match TRBD1. The CDR3 sequence is 11 residues long. V lost 8 bases, J lost 8 bases, and 4 bases stayed unmatched. Germline V gene data show CDR1 as MNHEY and CDR2 as SVGAGI. CDR3 DNA sequence: TGTGCCAGCGGCCGGGACAGGGGCTACACCTTC. This gives the protein CASGRDRGYTF.

This clonotype was counted between two and nine times. The V gene is TRBV20-1, the J gene TRBJ2-7; TRBD1 matches at 7 bases. The CDR3 sequence is 12 residues long. J gave up 3 bases and V 6 bases, and 5 bases lay outside the gene matches. Germline CDR1 DFQATT, CDR2 SNEGSKA (reference sequence). DNA for the CDR3: TGCAGTGCAAACCGGGACAGCTACGAGCAGTACTTC. This codes for CSANRDSYEQYF.

Of note for this clonotype: Germline is not matched at one junction end, which may reflect a read error. The V call is TRBV7-2, the J call TRBJ1-5; no definite D call. Germline V gene data show CDR1 as SGHTA and CDR2 as FQGNSA. The CDR3 has 11 amino acids. The CDR3 loop is CATASAQTQHF. The CDR3 coding sequence is TGTGCCACTGCCTCTGCTCAGACCCAGCATTTT.

This chain connects TRBV7-3 to TRBJ2-3; D may be TRBD1 or TRBD2 (6 bases each). Trimming left V 7 bases short and J 3 bases short, with 11 bases between. CDR3 size: 13 residues. CDR1 SGHTA and CDR2 FQGTGA come from the germline V gene. The CDR3 DNA reads TGTGCCAGCACAGGGGCGGGGACAGATACGCAGTATTTT. It is translated as CASTGAGTDTQYF.

For this clonotype: A much larger clone sits a single nucleotide away, making a read error possible. The rearrangement uses TRBV25-1 and TRBJ1-2; 7 positions match TRBD1. CDR1 is MGHDK and CDR2 is SYGVNS in the germline V gene. After removal of 3 bases from V and 6 bases from J, the junction contained 4 bases not matched to a gene. CDR3 length equals 13 residues. The CDR3 DNA follows: TGTGCCAGCAGTGACAGGGGGGCCGATGGCTACACCTTC. It specifies CASSDRGADGYTF.